This T cell receptor beta chain was identified in a study of human T cells and chemical hapten exposure. Study conclusions and caveats: More PT1 expanded TCRs went with higher patch test scores. Expanded TCR sets contained significantly more large CDR3 similarity clusters than controls.

As for time point: pre-sensitization, week 0. Treatment here: therapeutic diphenylcyclopropenone sensitization with weekly scalp DPC. Non-pregnant alopecia patients aged 18 to 70, suitable for DPC therapy. Total RNA extraction was carried out from unfractionated whole blood. Germline V gives CDR1 MGHDK, CDR2 SYGVNS. Trimming left V 7 bases short and J 0 bases short, with 9 bases between. The CDR3 is 13 residues long. From the RACE reads, TCRdb called clonotypes with MiXCR, one entry per CDR3 protein. Of fewer than 200,000 distinct CDR3 sequences listed, approximately 29% are singletons. On this clonotype itself: What it binds is not known.

The sequences come from whole blood, collected in connection with sensitization to the hapten diphenylcyclopropenone (DPC). This chain joins TRBV25-1 and TRBJ1-1; no clear D. This receptor was obtained from a woman in her twenties or thirties with alopecia areata. Some clones in this sample may be carry-over from other donors' samples. The CDR3 spells CASISGMNTEAFF. In DNA form, the CDR3 reads TGTGCCAGCATATCCGGGATGAACACTGAAGCTTTCTTT. Full variable domain (rest looked up from reference TRBV25-1 and TRBJ1-1): EADIYQTPRYLVIGTGKKITLECSQTMGHDKMYWYQQDPGMELHLIHYSYGVNSTEKGDLSSESTVSRIRTEHFPLTLESARPSHTSQYLCASISGMNTEAFFGQGTRLTVV.